A selection of T cell receptor beta chains follows, all from one sample in a study of blood T cell repertoires in COVID-19. The data were produced by immunoSEQ multiplex PCR, yet TCRdb's version contains in-frame clones alone and is incomplete. This table has 230,000 or so clones, about 80% appearing once. Sequencing was performed on peripheral blood. All receptors derive from a man aged 50-60 years with active or convalescent COVID-19. Both conserved end residues are part of each CDR3. Each record gives: V gene, J gene, D gene, clone size, CDR3 protein, CDR3 DNA. D genes are given only for firm matches. Expanded clones are given a class, and other clones once, few, many or no size at all.

V gene: TRBV19
J gene: TRBJ2-5
D gene: .
clone size: .
CDR3 protein: CASSMGHNQETQYF
CDR3 DNA: TGTGCCAGTAGTATGGGACACAACCAAGAGACCCAGTACTTC

V gene: TRBV12-5
J gene: TRBJ2-7
D gene: .
clone size: .
CDR3 protein: CASGFSSDYEQYF
CDR3 DNA: TGTGCTAGTGGTTTCTCCTCAGATTACGAGCAGTACTTC

V gene: TRBV9
J gene: TRBJ1-1
D gene: TRBD1
clone size: once
CDR3 protein: CASSASVATGGFTEAFF
CDR3 DNA: TGTGCCAGCAGCGCTAGCGTGGCGACAGGGGGGTTCACTGAAGCTTTCTTT

V gene: TRBV11-1
J gene: TRBJ1-1
D gene: .
clone size: .
CDR3 protein: CASSPTVANTEAFF
CDR3 DNA: TGTGCCAGCAGCCCGACAGTGGCGAACACTGAAGCTTTCTTT

V gene: TRBV28
J gene: TRBJ1-2
D gene: TRBD1
clone size: .
CDR3 protein: CASSEGQGNGYTF
CDR3 DNA: TGTGCCAGCAGCGAGGGACAGGGGAATGGCTACACCTTC

V gene: TRBV18
J gene: TRBJ2-1
D gene: .
clone size: .
CDR3 protein: CASSQSRDNEQFF
CDR3 DNA: TGTGCCAGCTCACAAAGCCGGGACAATGAGCAGTTCTTC

V gene: TRBV6-5
J gene: TRBJ1-1
D gene: .
clone size: .
CDR3 protein: CASSRNILNTEAFF
CDR3 DNA: TGTGCCAGCAGCCGTAATATTCTGAACACTGAAGCTTTCTTT

V gene: TRBV19
J gene: TRBJ1-5
D gene: .
clone size: .
CDR3 protein: CASSIQGPQHF
CDR3 DNA: TGTGCCAGTAGTATACAGGGGCCCCAGCATTTT

V gene: TRBV6-6
J gene: TRBJ1-2
D gene: TRBD1
clone size: few
CDR3 protein: CASSYSGQGMGSYTF
CDR3 DNA: TGTGCCAGCAGTTACTCGGGACAGGGAATGGGGAGCTACACCTTC

V gene: TRBV6-5
J gene: TRBJ2-5
D gene: .
clone size: .
CDR3 protein: CASSYSSQGTAAQYF
CDR3 DNA: TGTGCCAGCAGTTACTCATCCCAGGGGACGGCGGCCCAGTACTTC

V gene: TRBV6-5
J gene: TRBJ1-6
D gene: TRBD1
clone size: few
CDR3 protein: CASRLDRGQYSPLHF
CDR3 DNA: TGTGCCAGCAGACTAGACAGGGGGCAGTATTCACCCCTCCACTTT

V gene: TRBV18
J gene: TRBJ1-5
D gene: TRBD1
clone size: .
CDR3 protein: CASSPQGAGQPQHF
CDR3 DNA: TGTGCCAGCTCACCACAGGGGGCAGGGCAGCCCCAGCATTTT

V gene: TRBV30
J gene: TRBJ1-3
D gene: .
clone size: once
CDR3 protein: CAWSVTVAGNTIYF
CDR3 DNA: TGTGCCTGGAGTGTAACGGTTGCTGGAAACACCATATATTTT

V gene: TRBV19
J gene: TRBJ1-6
D gene: .
clone size: .
CDR3 protein: CASSTGLDSPLHF
CDR3 DNA: TGTGCCAGTAGTACGGGTTTGGATTCACCCCTCCACTTT

V gene: TRBV19
J gene: TRBJ1-5
D gene: TRBD1
clone size: few
CDR3 protein: CASTPEGVVGTARMAQHF
CDR3 DNA: TGTGCCAGTACCCCAGAGGGGGTCGTTGGGACAGCCCGCATGGCCCAGCATTTT

V gene: TRBV5-1
J gene: TRBJ1-3
D gene: .
clone size: few
CDR3 protein: CASSPVPDSGNTIYF
CDR3 DNA: TGCGCCAGCAGCCCCGTGCCAGACTCTGGAAACACCATATATTTT

V gene: TRBV5-1
J gene: TRBJ2-1
D gene: TRBD1
clone size: once
CDR3 protein: CASSSGSGTGVYNEQFF
CDR3 DNA: TGCGCCAGCAGCTCTGGGAGTGGGACAGGGGTTTACAATGAGCAGTTCTTC

V gene: TRBV5-5
J gene: TRBJ2-7
D gene: .
clone size: .
CDR3 protein: CASSSRQSSSYEQYF
CDR3 DNA: TGTGCCAGCAGCTCTAGACAGAGCAGCTCCTACGAGCAGTACTTC

V gene: TRBV30
J gene: TRBJ2-7
D gene: .
clone size: .
CDR3 protein: CAWSGWRSGEQYF
CDR3 DNA: TGTGCCTGGAGTGGGTGGAGGAGCGGCGAGCAGTACTTC

V gene: TRBV27
J gene: TRBJ2-1
D gene: TRBD2
clone size: .
CDR3 protein: CASMGGEALLWNEQFF
CDR3 DNA: TGTGCCAGCATGGGGGGGGAGGCCCTTTTATGGAATGAGCAGTTCTTC

V gene: TRBV11-3
J gene: TRBJ2-1
D gene: .
clone size: .
CDR3 protein: CASSLEGPGGNEQFF
CDR3 DNA: TGTGCCAGCAGCTTAGAGGGCCCCGGAGGCAATGAGCAGTTCTTC

V gene: TRBV6-1
J gene: TRBJ1-3
D gene: .
clone size: .
CDR3 protein: CASSDQGRDPSGNTIYF
CDR3 DNA: TGTGCCAGCAGTGACCAGGGGAGGGACCCCTCTGGAAACACCATATATTTT

V gene: TRBV28
J gene: TRBJ1-5
D gene: .
clone size: .
CDR3 protein: CASSLVAGNQPQHF
CDR3 DNA: TGTGCCAGCAGTTTAGTGGCGGGGAATCAGCCCCAGCATTTT

V gene: TRBV19
J gene: TRBJ1-5
D gene: .
clone size: .
CDR3 protein: CASNTRGTNQPQHF
CDR3 DNA: TGTGCCAGTAATACGAGGGGGACCAATCAGCCCCAGCATTTT

V gene: TRBV30
J gene: TRBJ1-3
D gene: .
clone size: .
CDR3 protein: CAWSLGGGGGNTIYF
CDR3 DNA: TGTGCCTGGAGCCTCGGGGGAGGGGGTGGAAACACCATATATTTT

V gene: TRBV11-2
J gene: TRBJ1-2
D gene: .
clone size: .
CDR3 protein: CASSSEGGGAGPDYGYTF
CDR3 DNA: TGTGCCAGCAGTTCTGAGGGCGGAGGGGCCGGACCTGACTATGGCTACACCTTC

V gene: TRBV19
J gene: TRBJ2-1
D gene: TRBD2
clone size: .
CDR3 protein: CASTLGGVSYNEQFF
CDR3 DNA: TGTGCCAGTACCTTGGGAGGGGTCTCCTACAATGAGCAGTTCTTC

V gene: TRBV19
J gene: TRBJ2-3
D gene: TRBD2
clone size: once
CDR3 protein: CASRASGGAADTQYF
CDR3 DNA: TGTGCCAGTCGGGCTAGCGGGGGGGCCGCAGATACGCAGTATTTT

V gene: TRBV5-1
J gene: TRBJ2-5
D gene: TRBD1
clone size: .
CDR3 protein: CASSTGTVPQETQYF
CDR3 DNA: TGCGCCAGCAGTACCGGGACAGTACCCCAAGAGACCCAGTACTTC

V gene: TRBV5-5
J gene: TRBJ2-7
D gene: TRBD1
clone size: .
CDR3 protein: CASSFKRPGGLGAYEQYF
CDR3 DNA: TGTGCCAGCAGCTTTAAGCGACCAGGGGGCCTGGGGGCCTACGAGCAGTACTTC

V gene: TRBV5-1
J gene: TRBJ1-1
D gene: .
clone size: .
CDR3 protein: CASSLDGGRGRAFF
CDR3 DNA: TGCGCCAGCAGCTTGGACGGGGGGCGAGGGAGAGCTTTCTTT

V gene: TRBV3-1/TRBV3-2
J gene: TRBJ2-2
D gene: TRBD1
clone size: .
CDR3 protein: CASSQGQGTGELFF
CDR3 DNA: TGTGCCAGCAGCCAAGGACAGGGGACCGGGGAGCTGTTTTTT

V gene: TRBV2
J gene: TRBJ1-1
D gene: .
clone size: .
CDR3 protein: CASSVSRVNTEAFF
CDR3 DNA: TGTGCCAGCAGTGTCTCCAGGGTGAACACTGAAGCTTTCTTT

V gene: TRBV10-3
J gene: TRBJ1-2
D gene: TRBD1
clone size: .
CDR3 protein: CAIRGGQGNYGYTF
CDR3 DNA: TGTGCCATCAGGGGGGGACAGGGCAACTATGGCTACACCTTC

V gene: TRBV14
J gene: TRBJ1-1
D gene: .
clone size: .
CDR3 protein: CASSQPGGGSTEAFF
CDR3 DNA: TGTGCCAGCAGCCAGCCCGGGGGGGGTAGTACTGAAGCTTTCTTT

V gene: TRBV11-3
J gene: TRBJ1-5
D gene: .
clone size: .
CDR3 protein: CASSLVLRGNQPQHF
CDR3 DNA: TGTGCCAGCAGCTTAGTGTTACGGGGTAATCAGCCCCAGCATTTT

V gene: TRBV19
J gene: TRBJ2-7
D gene: .
clone size: .
CDR3 protein: CASRLAPPYEQYF
CDR3 DNA: TGTGCCAGTAGACTAGCTCCTCCCTACGAGCAGTACTTC

V gene: TRBV27
J gene: TRBJ2-7
D gene: TRBD2
clone size: once
CDR3 protein: CASSFSGGVSYEQYF
CDR3 DNA: TGTGCCAGCAGCTTTAGCGGGGGGGTCTCCTACGAGCAGTACTTC

V gene: TRBV30
J gene: TRBJ1-2
D gene: TRBD1
clone size: .
CDR3 protein: CAWSVDRGALNTF
CDR3 DNA: TGTGCCTGGAGTGTTGACAGGGGGGCTCTCAACACCTTC

V gene: TRBV6-5
J gene: TRBJ1-3
D gene: .
clone size: .
CDR3 protein: CATEAGNTIYF
CDR3 DNA: TGTGCCACGGAGGCTGGAAACACCATATATTTT